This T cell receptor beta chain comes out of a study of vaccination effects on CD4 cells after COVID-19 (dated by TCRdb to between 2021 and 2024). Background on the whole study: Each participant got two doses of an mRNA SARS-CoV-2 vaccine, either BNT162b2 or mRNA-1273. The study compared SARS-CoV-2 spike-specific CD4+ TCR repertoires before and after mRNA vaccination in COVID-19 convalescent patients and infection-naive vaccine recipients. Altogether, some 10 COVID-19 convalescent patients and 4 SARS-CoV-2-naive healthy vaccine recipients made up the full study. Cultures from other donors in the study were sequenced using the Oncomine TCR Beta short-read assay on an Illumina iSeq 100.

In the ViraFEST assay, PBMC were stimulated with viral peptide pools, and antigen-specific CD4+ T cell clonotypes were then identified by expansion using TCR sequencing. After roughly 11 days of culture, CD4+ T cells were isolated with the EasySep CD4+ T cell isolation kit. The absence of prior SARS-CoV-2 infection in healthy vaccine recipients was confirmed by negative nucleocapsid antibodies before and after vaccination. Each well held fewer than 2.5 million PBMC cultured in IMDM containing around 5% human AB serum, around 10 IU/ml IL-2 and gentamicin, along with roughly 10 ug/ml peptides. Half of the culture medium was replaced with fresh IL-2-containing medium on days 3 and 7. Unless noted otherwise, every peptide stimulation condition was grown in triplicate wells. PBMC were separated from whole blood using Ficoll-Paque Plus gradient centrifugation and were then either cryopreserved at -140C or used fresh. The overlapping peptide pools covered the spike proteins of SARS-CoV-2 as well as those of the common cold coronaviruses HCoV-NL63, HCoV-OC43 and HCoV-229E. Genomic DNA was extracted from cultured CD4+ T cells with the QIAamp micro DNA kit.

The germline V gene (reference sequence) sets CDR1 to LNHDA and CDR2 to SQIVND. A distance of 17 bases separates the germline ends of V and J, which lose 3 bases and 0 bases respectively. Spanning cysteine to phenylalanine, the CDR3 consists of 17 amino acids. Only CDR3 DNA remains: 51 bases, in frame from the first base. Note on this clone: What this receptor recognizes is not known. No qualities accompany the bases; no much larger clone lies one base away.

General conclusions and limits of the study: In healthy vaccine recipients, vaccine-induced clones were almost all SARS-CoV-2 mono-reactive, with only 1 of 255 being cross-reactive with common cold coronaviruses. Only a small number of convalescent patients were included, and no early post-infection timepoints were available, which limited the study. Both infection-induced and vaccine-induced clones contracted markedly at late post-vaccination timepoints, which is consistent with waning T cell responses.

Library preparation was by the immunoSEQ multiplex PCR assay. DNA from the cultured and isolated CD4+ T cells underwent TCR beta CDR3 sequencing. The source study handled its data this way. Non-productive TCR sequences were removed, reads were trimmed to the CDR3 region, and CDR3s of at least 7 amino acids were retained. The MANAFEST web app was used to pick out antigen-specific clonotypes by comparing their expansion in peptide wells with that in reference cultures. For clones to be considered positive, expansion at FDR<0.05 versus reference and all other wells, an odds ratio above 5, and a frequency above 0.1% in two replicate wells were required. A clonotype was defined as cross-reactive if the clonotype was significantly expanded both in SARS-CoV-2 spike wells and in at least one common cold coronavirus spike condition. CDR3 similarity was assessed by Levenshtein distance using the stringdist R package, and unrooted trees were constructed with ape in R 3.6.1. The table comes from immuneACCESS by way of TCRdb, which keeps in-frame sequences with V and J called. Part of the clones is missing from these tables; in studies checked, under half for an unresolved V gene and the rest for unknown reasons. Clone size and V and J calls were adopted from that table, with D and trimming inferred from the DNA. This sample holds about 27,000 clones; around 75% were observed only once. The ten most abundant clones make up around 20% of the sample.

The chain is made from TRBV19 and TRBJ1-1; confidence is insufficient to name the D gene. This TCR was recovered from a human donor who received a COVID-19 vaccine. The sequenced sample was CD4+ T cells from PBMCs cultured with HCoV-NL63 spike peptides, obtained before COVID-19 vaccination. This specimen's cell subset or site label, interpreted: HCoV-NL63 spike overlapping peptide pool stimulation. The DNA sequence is TGTGCCAGTAGTATGCCCACCTTGCAACGGTTGAACACTGAAGCTTTCTTT. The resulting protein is CASSMPTLQRLNTEAFF.